Listed here are 21 T cell receptor beta chains from one sample, sequenced in a study of Ad26.COV2.S vaccination and SARS-CoV-2 variants. Documented treatment: roughly 19 received Ad26.COV2.S at low or high dose, single or two shots; about 5 received placebo; per-sample allocation not given. Day 63 following the first vaccine or placebo injection was when the samples were taken. TCRdb's table, derived via immunoSEQ multiplex PCR, lists solely in-frame clones and lacks some. The sample yields over 200,000 clones, more than 75% seen once. The sequenced sample was peripheral blood, obtained in a trial of Ad26.COV2.S vaccine versus placebo. The receptors come from a person aged 18-60 years who received the Ad26.COV2.S COVID-19 vaccine or a placebo.

The V and J genes are TRBV6-1 and TRBJ1-6; perhaps TRBD1 as D (6 bases). Trimming took 3 bases from V and 6 from J, leaving 12 bases between them. Germline V gene sequence: CDR1 MNHNS, CDR2 SASEGT. This CDR3 is 15 amino acids long. The CDR3 nucleotides are TGTGCCAGCAGTGATCGGGGGCGAGGTAATTCACCCCTCCACTTT. Encoded protein: CASSDRGRGNSPLHF.

The rearrangement links TRBV10-3 to TRBJ2-5; a weak D match, TRBD1 (7 bases). The CDR3 runs to 13 residues. Trimming took off 8 bases at V and 5 bases at J, with 15 bases between the two ends. Germline CDR1 reads ENHRY; CDR2 reads SYGVKD. The CDR3 DNA reads as TGTGCCATCCAGGGGGGTTCCGGGGAGACCCAGTACTTC. Translated: CAIQGGSGETQYF.

The genes are TRBV9 and TRBJ1-2; 8 bases line up with TRBD1. This CDR3 spans 11 amino acids. Unmatched junction bases numbered 4, after V lost 7 bases and J lost 8 bases. Germline CDR1 reads SGDLS; CDR2 reads YYNGEE. CDR3 sequence: CASDRGQGYTF. The CDR3 DNA reads TGTGCCAGCGACAGGGGTCAAGGCTACACCTTC.

V usage is TRBV24-1 and J usage is TRBJ2-4; D is unclear. With 7 bases removed from V and 5 bases from J, the gap between germline ends came to 8 bases. This CDR3 is 12 amino acids long. Looked up from germline, CDR1 is KGHDR and CDR2 is SFDVKD. The CDR3 spells CATRAGQNIQYF. CDR3 DNA sequence: TGTGCCACCAGGGCTGGGCAAAACATTCAGTACTTC.

The V call is TRBV30, the J call TRBJ1-2; D is possibly TRBD1 (5 bases). This CDR3 has 14 residues. The V end was cut by 2 bases, the J end by 4 bases, with 14 bases between. Germline V lookup: CDR1 GTSNPN, CDR2 SVGIG (reference sequence). CDR3: CAWSPPGLGYGYTF. DNA for the CDR3: TGTGCCTGGAGTCCGCCGGGACTGGGCTATGGCTACACCTTC. Together with reference TRBV30 and TRBJ1-2, the CDR3 gives the full variable domain: SQTIHQWPATLVQPVGSPLSLECTVEGTSNPNLYWYRQAAGRGLQLLFYSVGIGQISSEVPQNLSASRPQDRQFILSSKKLLLSDSGFYLCAWSPPGLGYGYTFGSGTRLTVV.

CDR3 region: CAISDRTGGGRTEAFF. The CDR3 DNA sequence: TGTGCCATCAGTGATAGGACAGGGGGCGGAAGAACTGAAGCTTTCTTT. The chain joins TRBV10-3 to TRBJ1-1; the match to TRBD1 covers 11 bases. The length of the CDR3 is 16 residues. The J segment lost 5 bases and the V segment lost 3 bases, leaving 8 bases of the junction unmatched. The germline V gene encodes CDR1 ENHRY and CDR2 SYGVKD.

The chain uses TRBV7-6 and TRBJ2-3; D is unresolved. The germline V gene encodes CDR1 SGHVS and CDR2 FNYEAQ. V was pared by 1 base and J by 2 bases, with 10 bases between. The CDR3 contains 15 residues. CDR3 nucleotide sequence: TGTGCCAGCAGCTTAGTAGGCCTGTACACAGATACGCAGTATTTT. This gives the protein CASSLVGLYTDTQYF. Looking up the rest from reference TRBV7-6 and TRBJ2-3 gives the full variable domain: GAGVSQSPRYKVTKRGQDVALRCDPISGHVSLYWYRQALGQGPEFLTYFNYEAQQDKSGLPNDRFSAERPEGSISTLTIQRTEQRDSAMYRCASSLVGLYTDTQYFGPGTRLTVL.

This chain links TRBV11-2 with TRBJ2-5; possible D gene TRBD1, 6 bases. V was clipped by 4 bases and J by 2 bases, with 8 bases between them. The CDR3 sequence is 13 residues long. CDR1 is SGHAT, CDR2 FQNNGV, per germline. This chain's CDR3 is CASSYGQQETQYF. In DNA form, the CDR3 reads TGTGCCAGCAGCTACGGACAGCAAGAGACCCAGTACTTC.

V is TRBV19 and J is TRBJ1-3; D call uncertain. The CDR3 contains 13 residues. The germline CDR1 and CDR2 sequences are LNHDA and SQIVND (reference sequence). V was clipped by 8 bases and J by 0 bases, with 8 bases between them. This chain's CDR3 is CASSAYSGNTIYF. CDR3 nucleotides: TGTGCCAGTTCCGCATACTCTGGAAACACCATATATTTT.

This chain connects TRBV10-3 to TRBJ1-3; D possibly corresponds to TRBD1 (6 bases). The V and J ends lost 2 bases and 0 bases respectively, with 11 bases between them. CDR1 is ENHRY and CDR2 is SYGVKD in the germline V gene. This CDR3 has 16 amino acids. CDR3 protein: CAISETADSSGNTIYF. As DNA, the CDR3 is TGTGCCATCAGTGAGACGGCGGACAGCTCTGGAAACACCATATATTTT.

The gene calls are TRBV12-3 or TRBV12-4 and TRBJ2-2; D not resolved. CDR3 length equals 13 residues. V was clipped by 5 bases and J by 5 bases, with 9 bases between them. CDR3 loop: CASSPRRTGELFF. The CDR3 DNA reads TGTGCCAGCAGTCCCAGGCGAACCGGGGAGCTGTTTTTT.

This chain uses TRBV10-3 with TRBJ2-1; TRBD1 aligns across 7 bases. Germline V gene data show CDR1 as ENHRY and CDR2 as SYGVKD. V lost 7 bases to trimming and J lost 4 bases; unmatched junction nucleotides: 10. This CDR3 region has 15 residues. CDR3 DNA: TGTGCCATCAACCAACAGGGGCCTTTATACAATGAGCAGTTCTTC. Protein sequence: CAINQQGPLYNEQFF.

The chain links TRBV9 to TRBJ2-7; 9 bases agree with TRBD1. The CDR3 contains 14 residues. J was trimmed by 7 bases and V by 0 bases; bases with no gene match: 5. Germline assignment: CDR1 SGDLS and CDR2 YYNGEE. CDR3 region: CASSVDGGQGEQYF. DNA of the CDR3: TGTGCCAGCAGCGTAGATGGAGGACAGGGGGAGCAGTACTTC.

The genes are TRBV10-1 and TRBJ2-7; TRBD1 matches 7 bases. The V and J ends lost 10 bases and 3 bases, in that order; junction bases with no gene match: 15. The germline V gene has CDR1 WNHNN and CDR2 SYGVQD (reference sequence). The CDR3 sequence is 15 residues long. The CDR3 DNA is TGCGCCACCATGACGGGACAGCCCTCGGTCTACGAGCAGTACTTC. Its protein is CATMTGQPSVYEQYF.

V and J are TRBV7-8 and TRBJ1-2; 9 bases fit TRBD1. From germline, CDR1 is SGHVS and CDR2 FQNEAQ. J was trimmed by 10 bases and V by 5 bases; bases with no gene match: 5. The CDR3 is 12 residues long. DNA of the CDR3: TGTGCCAGCAGCCCGAGGACAGGGGACTACACCTTC. This encodes CASSPRTGDYTF. Full variable domain (rest looked up from reference TRBV7-8 and TRBJ1-2): GAGVSQSPRYKVAKRGQDVALRCDPISGHVSLFWYQQALGQGPEFLTYFQNEAQLDKSGLPSDRFFAERPEGSVSTLKIQRTQQEDSAVYLCASSPRTGDYTFGSGTRLTVV.

The J gene is TRBJ1-4, the V gene TRBV3-1 (or the pseudogene TRBV3-2), with D uncertain. This CDR3 spans 15 amino acids. Germline CDR1 reads LGHDT; CDR2 reads YNNKEL (reference sequence). V lost 5 bases to trimming and J lost 0 bases, with 10 bases between them. The CDR3 coding sequence is TGTGCCAGCAGCTTCGACCCCGCAACTAATGAAAAACTGTTTTTT. As protein: CASSFDPATNEKLFF.

The gene calls are TRBV2 and TRBJ2-2; 7 bases are shared with TRBD2. Germline V gene data show CDR1 as SNHLY and CDR2 as FYNNEI. CDR3 length: 19 amino acids. V lost 7 bases and J lost 3; bases outside the gene matches: 20. The CDR3 region has the DNA TGTGCCAGCACTTCCATAGGGGCAGGGCTAGCGGACTACACCGGGGAGCTGTTTTTT. This encodes CASTSIGAGLADYTGELFF. The full variable domain, with the rest looked up from reference TRBV2 and TRBJ2-2, is EPEVTQTPSHQVTQMGQEVILRCVPISNHLYFYWYRQILGQKVEFLVSFYNNEISEKSEIFDDQFSVERPDGSNFTLKIRSTKLEDSAMYFCASTSIGAGLADYTGELFFGEGSRLTVL.

The chain has TRBV3-1 (or the pseudogene TRBV3-2) and TRBJ1-4; tentatively, D is TRBD1 (6 bases). The ends were cut back, 1 base at V and 7 bases at J, with 19 bases in the middle. Looked up from germline, CDR1 is LGHDT and CDR2 is YNNKEL (reference sequence). The CDR3 contains 17 residues. In DNA form, the CDR3 reads TGTGCCAGCAGCCAAGCCGGGCGGGGGGCCGGCGGTGAAAAACTGTTTTTT. The encoded protein is CASSQAGRGAGGEKLFF.

The V call is TRBV23-1, the J call TRBJ1-2; a possible D gene is TRBD1 (5 bases). TRBV23-1 is sorted into the ORF group, with uncertain function. The CDR3 totals 13 residues. V gave up 4 bases and J gave up 4 bases, with 10 bases separating them. CDR3 in amino acids: CASSLEGPYGYTF. The CDR3 DNA follows: TGCGCCAGCAGTCTAGAGGGGCCCTATGGCTACACCTTC.

The chain has TRBV7-6 and TRBJ1-4; 8 bases match TRBD1. Germline lookup yields CDR1 SGHVS and CDR2 FNYEAQ. This CDR3 region has 14 residues. Trimming took 0 bases from V and 8 from J; bases not matched to a gene: 2. CDR3 sequence: CASSLARGHEKLFF. The CDR3 bases are TGTGCCAGCAGCTTAGCCAGGGGGCACGAAAAACTGTTTTTT. The full variable domain, rest sourced from reference TRBV7-6 and TRBJ1-4, is GAGVSQSPRYKVTKRGQDVALRCDPISGHVSLYWYRQALGQGPEFLTYFNYEAQQDKSGLPNDRFSAERPEGSISTLTIQRTEQRDSAMYRCASSLARGHEKLFFGSGTQLSVL.

The chain uses TRBV4-2 and TRBJ1-1; no definite D call. Germline CDR1 is LGHNA and CDR2 is YNFKEQ. This CDR3 has 16 residues. The V end lost 0 bases, the J end lost 0 bases, and 11 bases lay between the germline ends. CDR3 sequence: CASSQEGALMNTEAFF. CDR3 in DNA: TGTGCCAGCAGCCAAGAAGGAGCCCTCATGAACACTGAAGCTTTCTTT.